This T cell receptor beta chain was obtained from a study of shared clonotypes between healthy human individuals. Findings and caveats of the study: Estimated richness was generally greater in naive than memory subsets.

As concerns this clone: Its specificity is not known.

The CDR3 covers 21 residues. Per the germline V gene, CDR1 is LNHDA and CDR2 is SQIVND (reference sequence). Trimming at V came to 4 bases and at J to 5 bases, leaving 26 bases not matched to a gene. Assay: immunoSEQ multiplex PCR; the TCRdb copy retains only in-frame clones and omits some. The table shows about 1.5 million clones, with over 95% occurring only once. Sample: naive CD4+ T cells sorted from blood. Subset meaning: CD45RA+ positively selected. The gene calls are TRBV19 and TRBJ1-5; 7 nucleotides match TRBD1. The receptor was derived from a man aged 25-45 years in good health. In DNA, the CDR3 is TGTGCCAGTAGTACAAACTCTAGACAGGGCGGTCAAGGGTTGGACTATCAGCCCCAGCATTTT. Translated: CASSTNSRQGGQGLDYQPQHF.